Judged by frequency, the clone carrying this T cell receptor beta chain is medium-sized. TRB was amplified from 250 ng of peripheral blood genomic DNA per sample. This sample is drawn from a study of T cell clusters in autoimmune cytopenias. Germline CDR1 and CDR2: MDHEN and SYDVKM. This CDR3 is 14 amino acids long. TRB was amplified by touch-down multiplex PCR, primer pools A and B combined. After re-calling the multiplex PCR reads, TCRdb lists one entry per CDR3 protein, DNA absent. The data include roughly 3,300 distinct CDR3 sequences; the top ten clones carry roughly 6.8%. A further study also used this sample, focusing on T cell repertoires in aging, cancer and after chemotherapy. From that second work: The whole study produced a dataset of millions of TCR reads.

The rearrangement uses TRBV28 and TRBJ2-7; TCRdb indicates TRBD1, and absent DNA this call remains unverified. The sequencing sample was made of peripheral blood. This receptor was identified in a human donor in good health. Here the CDR3 reads CASRAPGQGSEQYF.